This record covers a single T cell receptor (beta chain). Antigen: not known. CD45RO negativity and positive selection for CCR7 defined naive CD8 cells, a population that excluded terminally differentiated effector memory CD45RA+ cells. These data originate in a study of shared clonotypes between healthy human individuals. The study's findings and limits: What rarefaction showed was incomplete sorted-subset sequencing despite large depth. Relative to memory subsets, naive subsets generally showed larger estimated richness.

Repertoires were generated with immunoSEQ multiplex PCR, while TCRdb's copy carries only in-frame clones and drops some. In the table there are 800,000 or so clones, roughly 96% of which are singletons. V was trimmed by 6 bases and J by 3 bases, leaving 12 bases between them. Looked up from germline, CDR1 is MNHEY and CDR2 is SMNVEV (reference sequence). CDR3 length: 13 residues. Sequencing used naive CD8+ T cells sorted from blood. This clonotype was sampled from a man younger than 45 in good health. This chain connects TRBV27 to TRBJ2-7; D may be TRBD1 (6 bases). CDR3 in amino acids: CASSNGRGYEQYF. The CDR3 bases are TGTGCCAGCAGCAACGGCAGGGGCTACGAGCAGTACTTC.